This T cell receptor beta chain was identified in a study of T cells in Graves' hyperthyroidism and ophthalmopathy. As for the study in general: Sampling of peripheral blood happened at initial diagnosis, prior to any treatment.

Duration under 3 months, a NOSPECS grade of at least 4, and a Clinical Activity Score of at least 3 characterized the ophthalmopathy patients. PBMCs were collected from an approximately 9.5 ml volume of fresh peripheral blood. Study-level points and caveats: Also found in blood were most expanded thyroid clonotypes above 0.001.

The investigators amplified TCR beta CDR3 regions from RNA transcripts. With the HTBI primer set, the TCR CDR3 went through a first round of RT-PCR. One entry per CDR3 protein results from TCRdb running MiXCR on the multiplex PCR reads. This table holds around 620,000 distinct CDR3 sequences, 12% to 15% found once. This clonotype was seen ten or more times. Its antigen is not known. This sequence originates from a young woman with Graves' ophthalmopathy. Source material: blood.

The CDR3 DNA follows: TGCAGTGCTAGATCGGGACTAGCGGGCACAGATACGCAGTATTTT. Translated, it gives CSARSGLAGTDTQYF. This chain links TRBV20-1 with TRBJ2-3; 11 bases align to TRBD2. This CDR3 region has 15 residues. Per the germline V gene, CDR1 is DFQATT and CDR2 is SNEGSKA (reference sequence). J lost 1 base, V lost 2 bases, and 2 bases had no gene match.